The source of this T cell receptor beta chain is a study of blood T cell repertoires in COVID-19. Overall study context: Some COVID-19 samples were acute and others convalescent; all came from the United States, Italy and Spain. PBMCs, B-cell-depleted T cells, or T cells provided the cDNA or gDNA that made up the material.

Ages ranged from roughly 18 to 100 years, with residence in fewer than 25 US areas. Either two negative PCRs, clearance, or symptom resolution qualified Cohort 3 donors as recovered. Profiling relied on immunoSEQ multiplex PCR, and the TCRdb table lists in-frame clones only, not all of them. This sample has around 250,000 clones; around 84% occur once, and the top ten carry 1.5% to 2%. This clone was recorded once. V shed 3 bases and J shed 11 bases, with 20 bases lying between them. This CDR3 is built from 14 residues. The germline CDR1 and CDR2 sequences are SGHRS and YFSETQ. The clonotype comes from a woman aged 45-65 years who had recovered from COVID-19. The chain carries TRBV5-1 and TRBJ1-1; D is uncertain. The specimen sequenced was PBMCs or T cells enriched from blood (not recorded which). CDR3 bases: TGCGCCAGCAGCTCGAACGACGTCCGGGAGGCCGCTTTCTTT. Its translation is CASSSNDVREAAFF.